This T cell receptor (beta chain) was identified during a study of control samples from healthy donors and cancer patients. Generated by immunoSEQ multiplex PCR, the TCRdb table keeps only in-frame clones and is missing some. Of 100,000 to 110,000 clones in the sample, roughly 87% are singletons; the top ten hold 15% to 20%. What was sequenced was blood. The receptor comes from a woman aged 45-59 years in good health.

DNA for the CDR3: TGCAGCGTTGACTCCGGGGAGGGTAATGAAAAACTGTTTTTT. It specifies CSVDSGEGNEKLFF. The chain has TRBV29-1 and TRBJ1-4; D remains unclear. This CDR3 region has 14 residues. Germline V lookup: CDR1 SQVTM, CDR2 ANQGSEA. The ends were cut back, 3 bases at V and 4 bases at J, with 12 bases in the middle.